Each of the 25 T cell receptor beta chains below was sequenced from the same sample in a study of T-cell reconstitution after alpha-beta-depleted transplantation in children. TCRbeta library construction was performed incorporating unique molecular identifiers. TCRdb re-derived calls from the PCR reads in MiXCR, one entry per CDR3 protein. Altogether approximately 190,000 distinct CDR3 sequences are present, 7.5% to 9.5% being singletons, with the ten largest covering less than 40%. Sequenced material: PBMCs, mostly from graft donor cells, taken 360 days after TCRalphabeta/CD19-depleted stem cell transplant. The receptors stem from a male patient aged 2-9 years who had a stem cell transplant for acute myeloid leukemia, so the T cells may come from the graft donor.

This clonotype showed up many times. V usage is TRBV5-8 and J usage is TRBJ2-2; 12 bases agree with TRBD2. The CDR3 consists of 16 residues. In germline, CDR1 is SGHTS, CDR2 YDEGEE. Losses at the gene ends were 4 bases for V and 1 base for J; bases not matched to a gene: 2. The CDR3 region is CASSKTSGGNTGELFF. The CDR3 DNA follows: TGTGCCAGCAGCAAGACTAGCGGGGGGAACACCGGGGAGCTGTTTTTT.

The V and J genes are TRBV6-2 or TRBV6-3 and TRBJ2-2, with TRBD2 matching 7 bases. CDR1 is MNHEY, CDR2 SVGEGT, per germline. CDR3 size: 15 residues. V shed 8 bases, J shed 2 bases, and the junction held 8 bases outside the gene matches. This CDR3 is CASQEERENTGELFF. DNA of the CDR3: TGTGCCAGCCAGGAGGAGCGGGAAAACACCGGGGAGCTGTTTTTT.

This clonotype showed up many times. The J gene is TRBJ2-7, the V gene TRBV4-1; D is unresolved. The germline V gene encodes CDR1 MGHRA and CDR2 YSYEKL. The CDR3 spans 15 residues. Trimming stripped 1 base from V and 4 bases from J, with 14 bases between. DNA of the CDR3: TGCGCCAGCAGCCAAGCCCCCCTTGGTCCGTACGAGCAGTACTTC. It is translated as CASSQAPLGPYEQYF.

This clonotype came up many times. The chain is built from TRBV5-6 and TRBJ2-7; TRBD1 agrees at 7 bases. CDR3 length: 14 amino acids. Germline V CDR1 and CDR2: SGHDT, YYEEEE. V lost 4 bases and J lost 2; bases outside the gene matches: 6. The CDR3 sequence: CASSDRQGTYEQYV. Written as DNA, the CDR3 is TGTGCCAGCAGCGACCGACAGGGTACCTACGAGCAGTACGTC.

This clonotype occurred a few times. The DNA for the CDR3 is TGTGCCACCAGCAGAGATTGGGGCTACGAGCAGTACTTC. It specifies CATSRDWGYEQYF. The gene calls are TRBV15 and TRBJ2-7; D is undetermined. V was cut by 0 bases and J by 3 bases, with 6 bases left in between. CDR1 and CDR2 (germline): LNHNV, YYDKDF (reference sequence). The CDR3 contains 13 residues.

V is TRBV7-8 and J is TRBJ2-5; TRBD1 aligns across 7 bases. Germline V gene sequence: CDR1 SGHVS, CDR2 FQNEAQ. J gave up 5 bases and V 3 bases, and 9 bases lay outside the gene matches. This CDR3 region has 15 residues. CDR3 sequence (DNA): TGTGCCAGCAGCTTCGGAACAGGGGCTTTGGAGACCCAGTACTTC. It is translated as CASSFGTGALETQYF.

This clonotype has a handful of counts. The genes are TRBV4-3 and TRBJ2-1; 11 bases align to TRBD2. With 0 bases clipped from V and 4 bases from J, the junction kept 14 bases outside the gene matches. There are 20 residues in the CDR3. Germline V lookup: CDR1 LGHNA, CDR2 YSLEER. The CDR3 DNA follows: TGCGCCAGCAGCCAAGATAGGGTAGCTAGCGGGAGGCGGGTTTACAATGAGCAGTTCTTC. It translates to CASSQDRVASGRRVYNEQFF.

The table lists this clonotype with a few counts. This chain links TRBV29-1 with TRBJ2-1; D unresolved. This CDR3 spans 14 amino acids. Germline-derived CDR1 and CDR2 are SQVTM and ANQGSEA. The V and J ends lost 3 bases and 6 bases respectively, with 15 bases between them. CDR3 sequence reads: CSVDDLLDANEQFF. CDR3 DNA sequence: TGCAGCGTTGACGATTTGTTAGACGCCAATGAGCAGTTCTTC.

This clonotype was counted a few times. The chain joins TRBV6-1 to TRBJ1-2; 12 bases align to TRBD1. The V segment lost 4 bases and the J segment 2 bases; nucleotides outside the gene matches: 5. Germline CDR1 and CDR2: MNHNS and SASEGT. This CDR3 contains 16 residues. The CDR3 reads CASSATGTGGNYGYTF. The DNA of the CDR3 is TGTGCCAGCAGTGCGACCGGGACAGGGGGCAACTATGGCTACACCTTC.

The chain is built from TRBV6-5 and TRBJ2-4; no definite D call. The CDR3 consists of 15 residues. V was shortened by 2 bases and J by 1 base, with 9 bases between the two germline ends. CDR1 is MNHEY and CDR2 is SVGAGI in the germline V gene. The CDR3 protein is CASSYESGAKNIQYF. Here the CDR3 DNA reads TGTGCCAGCAGTTACGAGTCCGGGGCCAAAAACATTCAGTACTTC.

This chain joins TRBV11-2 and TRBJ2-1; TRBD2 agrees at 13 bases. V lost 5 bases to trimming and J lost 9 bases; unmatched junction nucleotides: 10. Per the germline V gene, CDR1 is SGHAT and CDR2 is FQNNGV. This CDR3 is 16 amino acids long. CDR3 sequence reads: CASSRGLAGEFGEQFF. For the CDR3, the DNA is TGTGCCAGCAGCAGAGGACTAGCGGGAGAGTTCGGTGAGCAGTTCTTC.

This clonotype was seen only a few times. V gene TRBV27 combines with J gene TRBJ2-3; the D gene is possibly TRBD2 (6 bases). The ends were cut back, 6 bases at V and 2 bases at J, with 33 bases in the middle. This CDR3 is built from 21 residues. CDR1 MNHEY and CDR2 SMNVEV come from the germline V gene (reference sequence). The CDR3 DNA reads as TGTGCCAGCAGCCCGATCCGACTAGTTAGGCCAAAGCCCTTACACACAGATACGCAGTATTTT. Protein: CASSPIRLVRPKPLHTDTQYF.

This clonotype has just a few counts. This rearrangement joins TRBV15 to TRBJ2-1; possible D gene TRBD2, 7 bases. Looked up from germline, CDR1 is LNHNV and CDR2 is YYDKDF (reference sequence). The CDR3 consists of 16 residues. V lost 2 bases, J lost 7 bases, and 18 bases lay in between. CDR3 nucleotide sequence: TGTGCCACCAGCAGACGGGGGGCACTAGGTAAGAATGAGCAGTTCTTC. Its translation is CATSRRGALGKNEQFF.

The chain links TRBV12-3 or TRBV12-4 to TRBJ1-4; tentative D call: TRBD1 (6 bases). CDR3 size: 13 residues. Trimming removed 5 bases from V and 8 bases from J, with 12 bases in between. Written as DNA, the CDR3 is TGTGCCAGCAGTACAGGGTTGCGGGAAAAACTGTTTTTT. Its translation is CASSTGLREKLFF.

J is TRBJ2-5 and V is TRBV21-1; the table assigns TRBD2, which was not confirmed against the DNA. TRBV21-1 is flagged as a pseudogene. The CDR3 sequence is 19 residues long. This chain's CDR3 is CASSKSWATSGAEQETQYF. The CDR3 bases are TGTGCCAGCAGCAAATCTTGGGCTACTAGCGGGGCGGAACAAGAGACCCAGTACTTC.

The CDR3: CASSMDSRETQYF. The CDR3 nucleotides read TGTGCCAGCAGCATGGACTCCAGAGAGACCCAGTACTTC. V gene TRBV3-1 combines with J gene TRBJ2-5, with D possibly matching TRBD2 (5 bases). The CDR3 runs 13 residues. V shed 5 bases and J shed 4 bases, with 11 bases lying between them. From germline, CDR1 is LGHDT and CDR2 YNNKEL (reference sequence).

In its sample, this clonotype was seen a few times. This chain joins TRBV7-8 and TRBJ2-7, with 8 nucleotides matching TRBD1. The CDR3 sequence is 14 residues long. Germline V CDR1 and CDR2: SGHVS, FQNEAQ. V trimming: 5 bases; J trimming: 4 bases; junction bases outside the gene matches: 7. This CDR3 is CASSTTTGGYEQYV. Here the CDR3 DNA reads TGTGCCAGCAGCACCACCACAGGGGGGTACGAGCAGTACGTC.

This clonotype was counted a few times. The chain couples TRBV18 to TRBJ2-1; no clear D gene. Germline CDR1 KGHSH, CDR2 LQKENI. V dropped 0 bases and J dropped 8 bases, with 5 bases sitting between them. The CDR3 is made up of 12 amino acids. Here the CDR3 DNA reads TGTGCCAGCTCACCACCGTTGGATGAGCAGTTCTTC. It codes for CASSPPLDEQFF.

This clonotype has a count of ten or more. The CDR3 nucleotides are TGTGCCAGCAGTTTAGATTTCTCTAGCGAGTTAGAAGAGACCCAGTACTTC. Its translation is CASSLDFSSELEETQYF. The V call is TRBV12-3 or TRBV12-4, the J call TRBJ2-5, with a tentative D call TRBD2 (6 bases). This CDR3 comprises 17 residues. The V end lost 1 base, the J end lost 3 bases, and 18 bases lay between the germline ends.

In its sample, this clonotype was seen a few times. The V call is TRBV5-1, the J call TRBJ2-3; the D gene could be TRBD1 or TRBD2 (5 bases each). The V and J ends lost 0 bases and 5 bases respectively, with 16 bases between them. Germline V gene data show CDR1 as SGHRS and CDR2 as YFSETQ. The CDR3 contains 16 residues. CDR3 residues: CASSLGGATLQDTQYF. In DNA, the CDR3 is TGCGCCAGCAGCTTGGGAGGGGCAACTCTTCAAGATACGCAGTATTTT.

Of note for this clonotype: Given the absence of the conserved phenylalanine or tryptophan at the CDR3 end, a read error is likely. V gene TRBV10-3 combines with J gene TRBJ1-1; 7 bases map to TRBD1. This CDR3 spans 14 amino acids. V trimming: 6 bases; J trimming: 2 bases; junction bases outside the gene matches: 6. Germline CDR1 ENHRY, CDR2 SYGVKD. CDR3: CAISRQGPNTEAFY. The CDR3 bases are TGTGCCATCAGCCGACAGGGACCTAACACTGAAGCTTTCTAT.

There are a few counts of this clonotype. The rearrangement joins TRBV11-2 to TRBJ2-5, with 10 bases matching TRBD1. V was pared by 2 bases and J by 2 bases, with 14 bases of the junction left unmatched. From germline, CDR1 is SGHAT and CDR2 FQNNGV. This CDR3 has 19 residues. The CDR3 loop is CASSLSDQGTGDRQETQYF. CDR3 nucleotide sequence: TGTGCCAGCAGCTTATCCGATCAAGGGACAGGGGATAGACAAGAGACCCAGTACTTC.

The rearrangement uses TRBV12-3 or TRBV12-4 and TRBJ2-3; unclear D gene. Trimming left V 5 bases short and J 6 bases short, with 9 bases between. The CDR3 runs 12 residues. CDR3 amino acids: CASSPHGDTQYF. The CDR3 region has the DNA TGTGCCAGCAGTCCTCATGGGGATACGCAGTATTTT.

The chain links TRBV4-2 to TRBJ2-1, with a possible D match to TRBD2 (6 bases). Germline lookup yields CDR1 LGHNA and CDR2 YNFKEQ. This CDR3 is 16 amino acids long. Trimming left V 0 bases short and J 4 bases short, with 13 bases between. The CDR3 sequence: CASSQDRRGAYNEQFF. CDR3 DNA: TGTGCCAGCAGCCAAGATCGGCGCGGGGCATACAATGAGCAGTTCTTC.

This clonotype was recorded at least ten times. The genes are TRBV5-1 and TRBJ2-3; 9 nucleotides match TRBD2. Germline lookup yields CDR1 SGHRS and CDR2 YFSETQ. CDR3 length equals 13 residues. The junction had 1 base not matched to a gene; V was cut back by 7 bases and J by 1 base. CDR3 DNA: TGCGCCAGCCGGACTAGCGGCACAGATACGCAGTATTTT. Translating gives CASRTSGTDTQYF.